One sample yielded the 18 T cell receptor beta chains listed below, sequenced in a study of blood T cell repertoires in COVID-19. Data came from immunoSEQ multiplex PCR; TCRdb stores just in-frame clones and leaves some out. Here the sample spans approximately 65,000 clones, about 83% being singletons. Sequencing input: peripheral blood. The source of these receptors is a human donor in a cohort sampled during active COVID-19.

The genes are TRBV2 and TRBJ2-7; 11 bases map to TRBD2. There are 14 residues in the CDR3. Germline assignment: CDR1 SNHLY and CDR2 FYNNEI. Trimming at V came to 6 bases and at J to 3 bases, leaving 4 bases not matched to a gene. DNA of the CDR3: TGTGCCAGCAGCGAGGGGACTAGCGGCTACGAGCAGTACTTC. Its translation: CASSEGTSGYEQYF.

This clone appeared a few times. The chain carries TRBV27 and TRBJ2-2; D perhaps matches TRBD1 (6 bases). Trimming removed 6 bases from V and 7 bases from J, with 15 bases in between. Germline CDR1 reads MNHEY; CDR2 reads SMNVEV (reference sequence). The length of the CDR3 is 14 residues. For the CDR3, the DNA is TGTGCCAGCAGACTACAGGGAACGGGCGGGGAGCTGTTTTTT. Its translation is CASRLQGTGGELFF.

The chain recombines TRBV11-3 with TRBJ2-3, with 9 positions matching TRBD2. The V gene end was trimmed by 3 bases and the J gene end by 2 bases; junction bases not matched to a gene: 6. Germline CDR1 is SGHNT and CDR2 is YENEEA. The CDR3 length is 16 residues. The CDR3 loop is CASSLVAGATTDTQYF. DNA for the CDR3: TGTGCCAGCAGCTTGGTAGCGGGGGCCACCACAGATACGCAGTATTTT.

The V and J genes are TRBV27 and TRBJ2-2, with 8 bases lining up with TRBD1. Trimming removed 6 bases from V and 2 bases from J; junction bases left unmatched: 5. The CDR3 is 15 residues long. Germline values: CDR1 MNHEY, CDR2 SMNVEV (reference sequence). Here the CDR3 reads CASSLGQANTGELFF. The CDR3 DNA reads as TGTGCCAGCAGCTTGGGACAGGCTAACACCGGGGAGCTGTTTTTT.

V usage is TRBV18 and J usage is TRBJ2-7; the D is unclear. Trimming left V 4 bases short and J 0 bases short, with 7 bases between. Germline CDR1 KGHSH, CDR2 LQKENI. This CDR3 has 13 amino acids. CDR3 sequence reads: CASSQLASYEQYF. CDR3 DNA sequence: TGTGCCAGCTCACAGTTGGCCTCCTACGAGCAGTACTTC.

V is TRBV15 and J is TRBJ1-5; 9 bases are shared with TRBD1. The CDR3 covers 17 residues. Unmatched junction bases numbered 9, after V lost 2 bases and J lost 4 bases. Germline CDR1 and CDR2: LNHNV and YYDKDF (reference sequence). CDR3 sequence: CATSRPPGQGGNQPQHF. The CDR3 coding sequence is TGTGCCACCAGCAGACCTCCGGGACAGGGAGGGAATCAGCCCCAGCATTTT.

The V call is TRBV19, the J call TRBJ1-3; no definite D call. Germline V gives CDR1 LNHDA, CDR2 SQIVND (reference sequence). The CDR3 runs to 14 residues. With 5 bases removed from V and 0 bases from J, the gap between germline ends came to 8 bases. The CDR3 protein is CASSGGISGNTIYF. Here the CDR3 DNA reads TGTGCCAGTAGTGGCGGGATCTCTGGAAACACCATATATTTT.

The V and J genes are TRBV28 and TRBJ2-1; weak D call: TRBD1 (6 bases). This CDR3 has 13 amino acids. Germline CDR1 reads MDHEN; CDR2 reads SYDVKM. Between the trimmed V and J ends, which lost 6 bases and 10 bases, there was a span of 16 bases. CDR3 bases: TGTGCCAGCAGCAACGGACAGTTGTACGAGCAGTTCTTC. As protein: CASSNGQLYEQFF.

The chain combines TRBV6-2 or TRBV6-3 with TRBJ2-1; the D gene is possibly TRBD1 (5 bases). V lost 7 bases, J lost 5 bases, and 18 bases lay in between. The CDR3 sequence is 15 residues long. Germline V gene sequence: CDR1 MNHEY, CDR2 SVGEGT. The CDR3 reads CASIPSGLEDNEQFF. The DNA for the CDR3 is TGTGCCAGCATCCCCTCAGGGCTAGAGGACAATGAGCAGTTCTTC.

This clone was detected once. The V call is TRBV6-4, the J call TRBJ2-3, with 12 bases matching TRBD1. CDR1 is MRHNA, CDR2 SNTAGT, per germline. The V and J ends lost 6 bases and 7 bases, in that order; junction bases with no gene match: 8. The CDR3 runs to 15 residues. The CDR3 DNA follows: TGTGCCAGCAGCACCGGGACAGGGGGCTCGAATACGCAGTATTTT. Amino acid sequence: CASSTGTGGSNTQYF.

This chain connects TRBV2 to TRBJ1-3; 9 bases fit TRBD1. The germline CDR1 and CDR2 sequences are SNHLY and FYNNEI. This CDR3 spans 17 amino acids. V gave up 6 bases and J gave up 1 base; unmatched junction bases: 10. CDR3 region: CASRAGQGIFSGNTIYF. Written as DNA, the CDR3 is TGTGCCAGCAGAGCGGGACAGGGAATCTTTTCTGGAAACACCATATATTTT.

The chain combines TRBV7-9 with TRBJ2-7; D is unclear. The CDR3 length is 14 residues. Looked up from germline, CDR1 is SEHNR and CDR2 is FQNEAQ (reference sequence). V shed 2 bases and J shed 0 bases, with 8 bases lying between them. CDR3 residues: CASSLFGNSYEQYF. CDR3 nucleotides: TGTGCCAGCAGCTTATTTGGCAACTCCTACGAGCAGTACTTC.

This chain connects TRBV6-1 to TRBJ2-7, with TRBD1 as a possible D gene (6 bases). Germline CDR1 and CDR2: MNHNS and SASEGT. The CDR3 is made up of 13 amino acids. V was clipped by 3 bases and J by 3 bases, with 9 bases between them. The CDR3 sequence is CASSESDSYEQYF. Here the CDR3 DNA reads TGTGCCAGCAGTGAGTCGGACAGCTACGAGCAGTACTTC.

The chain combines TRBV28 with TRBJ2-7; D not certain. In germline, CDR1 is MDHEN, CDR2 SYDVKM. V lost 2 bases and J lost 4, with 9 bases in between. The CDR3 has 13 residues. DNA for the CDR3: TGTGCCAGCAGTTTAAAACAGACATACGAGCAGTACTTC. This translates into CASSLKQTYEQYF. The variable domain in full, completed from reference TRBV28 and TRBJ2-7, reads DVKVTQSSRYLVKRTGEKVFLECVQDMDHENMFWYRQDPGLGLRLIYFSYDVKMKEKGDIPEGYSVSREKKERFSLILESASTNQTSMYLCASSLKQTYEQYFGPGTRLTVT.

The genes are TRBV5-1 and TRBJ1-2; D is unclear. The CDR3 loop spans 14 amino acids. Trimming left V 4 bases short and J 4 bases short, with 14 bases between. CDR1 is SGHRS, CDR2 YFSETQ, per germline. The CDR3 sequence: CASSQPTQPYGYTF. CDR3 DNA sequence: TGCGCCAGCAGCCAACCAACACAGCCCTATGGCTACACCTTC.

The CDR3 region has the DNA TGTGCCAGCAGCCCCGGGACTAGCGGGAGTAATGAGCAGTTCTTC. The encoded protein is CASSPGTSGSNEQFF. The chain couples TRBV11-3 to TRBJ2-1; 14 nucleotides agree with TRBD2. Germline lookup yields CDR1 SGHNT and CDR2 YENEEA. V lost 5 bases to trimming and J lost 7 bases; unmatched junction nucleotides: 4. This CDR3 contains 15 residues.

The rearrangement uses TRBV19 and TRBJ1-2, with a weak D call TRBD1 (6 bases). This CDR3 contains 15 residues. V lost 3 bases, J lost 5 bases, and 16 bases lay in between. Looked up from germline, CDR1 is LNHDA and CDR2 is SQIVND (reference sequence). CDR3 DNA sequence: TGTGCCAGTAGTATGCGGTCGGGGGGCGCGTATGGCTACACCTTC. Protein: CASSMRSGGAYGYTF.

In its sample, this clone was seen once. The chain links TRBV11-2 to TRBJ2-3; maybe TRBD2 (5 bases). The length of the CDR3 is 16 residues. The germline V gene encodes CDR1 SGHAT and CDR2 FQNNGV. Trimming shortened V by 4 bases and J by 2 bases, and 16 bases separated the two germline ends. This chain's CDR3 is CASSYTAGSITDTQYF. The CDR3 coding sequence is TGTGCCAGCAGCTATACCGCGGGCTCCATCACAGATACGCAGTATTTT.